The following is a T cell receptor (beta chain) sequence with its context. Its antigen is undetermined. The junction shows a germline mismatch at one end, possibly a read error. A second PCR of about 7 to 12 cycles used a sample-barcoded 5' primer and a J-beta primer mix. TCRdb ran MiXCR on the 5' RACE reads and lists one entry per CDR3 protein. The table has about 1.6 million distinct CDR3 sequences, 34% seen once. The record originates from a study of blood T cells in healthy people across ages. Study findings and constraints: Diversity was higher, and naive CD4+ cells more numerous, in long-lived donors than in aged donors. Per-million-T-cell TCR beta diversity fell roughly linearly with age.

The CDR3 runs 14 residues. Germline V lookup: CDR1 DFQATT, CDR2 SNEGSKA (reference sequence). The receptor was isolated from a woman younger than 45 in good health. The chain recombines TRBV20-1 with TRBJ1-6; D gene uncertain. Sample: blood. CDR3 region: CSARGFSVESPLHF. In DNA, the CDR3 is TGCAGTGCAAGAGGGTTTTCGGTGGAATCACCCCTCCACTTT.